Listed below are T cell receptor beta chains from one sample, sequenced in a study of STAT3 mutations in large granular lymphocyte leukemia. This table comes from immunoSEQ multiplex PCR, and its TCRdb copy is limited to in-frame clones, with some not included. Altogether roughly 11,000 clones are present, about 75% being singletons, with the ten largest covering around 50%. The material sequenced was peripheral blood mononuclear cells. Source of these receptors: a man in his fifties or sixties with T-cell large granular lymphocyte leukemia. Some clones in this sample may be carry-over from other donors' samples. The CDR3 runs from the conserved cysteine through the conserved F or W. A D gene is named only where the DNA matches it firmly. Expanded clones get a size class; other rows say once, few or many, or leave the size out.

clone_size | j_call | v_call | d_call | cdr3_aa | cdr3_nt
- | TRBJ2-7 | TRBV6-1 | TRBD1 | CASREQGARYEQYF | TGTGCCAGCAGGGAACAGGGGGCTCGTTACGAGCAGTACTTC
- | TRBJ1-1 | TRBV4-1 | - | CASSQDPYSWNTEAFF | TGCGCCAGCAGCCAAGATCCGTACAGCTGGAACACTGAAGCTTTCTTT
few | TRBJ2-2 | TRBV30 | - | CAWRVAGVIAGELFF | TGTGCCTGGAGGGTTGCGGGCGTCATCGCCGGGGAGCTGTTTTTT
- | TRBJ2-7 | TRBV5-1 | - | CASSFGDSYEQYF | TGCGCCAGCAGCTTCGGGGACTCCTACGAGCAGTACTTC
- | TRBJ1-2 | TRBV18 | TRBD1 | CASSYRQGREGYTF | TGTGCCAGCTCATACCGACAGGGCCGGGAAGGCTACACCTTC
few | TRBJ2-1 | TRBV5-4 | TRBD2 | CASSGRTSGNNEQFF | TGTGCCAGCAGCGGCAGGACTAGCGGGAACAATGAGCAGTTCTTC
- | TRBJ1-2 | TRBV27 | - | CASSPLRTDWYGYTF | TGTGCCAGCAGTCCCTTACGGACTGATTGGTATGGCTACACCTTC
- | TRBJ2-1 | TRBV18 | TRBD2 | CASSPGNGRGEQFF | TGTGCCAGCTCACCAGGAAACGGGAGGGGTGAGCAGTTCTTC
- | TRBJ1-2 | TRBV6-5 | TRBD1 | CASSYTITGGAGGYTF | TGTGCCAGCAGTTACACTATCACAGGGGGCGCCGGGGGCTACACCTTC
- | TRBJ2-7 | TRBV15 | - | CATSKGRGYEQYF | TGTGCCACCAGTAAAGGAAGGGGGTACGAGCAGTACTTC
- | TRBJ2-7 | TRBV10-3 | - | CAISEQGRYEQYF | TGTGCCATCAGTGAGCAGGGCAGATACGAGCAGTACTTC
- | TRBJ2-3 | TRBV9 | TRBD1 | CASSVVTGGVDTQYF | TGTGCCAGCAGCGTAGTGACAGGGGGCGTTGATACGCAGTATTTT
few | TRBJ1-2 | TRBV4-1 | - | CASSQDYRDGYTF | TGCGCCAGCAGCCAAGACTACAGGGATGGCTACACCTTC
- | TRBJ1-5 | TRBV18 | TRBD1 | CASRQGDSNQPQHF | TGTGCCAGCCGGCAGGGGGATAGCAATCAGCCCCAGCATTTT
few | TRBJ1-1 | TRBV6-1 | - | CASRDRQEGSSEAFF | TGTGCCAGCAGAGATCGACAGGAGGGGTCGAGTGAAGCTTTCTTT
few | TRBJ2-1 | TRBV18 | - | CASLPAPPTSSYNEQFF | TGTGCCAGCTTACCCGCACCCCCTACGAGCTCCTACAATGAGCAGTTCTTC
- | TRBJ2-5 | TRBV28 | TRBD1 | CASITGAGTQYF | TGTGCCAGCATTACAGGGGCAGGGACCCAGTACTTC
once | TRBJ1-5 | TRBV25-1 | - | CASSEGGYSNQPQHF | TGTGCCAGCAGTGAAGGAGGCTATAGCAATCAGCCCCAGCATTTT
few | TRBJ2-2 | TRBV5-1 | TRBD2 | CASSPTGLAGNTGELFF | TGCGCCAGCAGCCCTACTGGACTAGCGGGGAACACCGGGGAGCTGTTTTTT
few | TRBJ1-1 | TRBV30 | - | CAWSLLERRNTEAFF | TGTGCCTGGAGCCTACTGGAGCGGAGGAACACTGAAGCTTTCTTT
- | TRBJ1-1 | TRBV5-4 | TRBD1 | CASSWDRKNTEAFF | TGTGCCAGCAGCTGGGACAGGAAGAACACTGAAGCTTTCTTT
- | TRBJ1-1 | TRBV27 | TRBD1 | CASSPTGGSTEAFF | TGTGCCAGCAGCCCGACAGGGGGCAGTACTGAAGCTTTCTTT
- | TRBJ2-1 | TRBV27 | - | CASSSPGANEQFF | TGTGCCAGCAGTTCGCCCGGGGCAAATGAGCAGTTCTTC
few | TRBJ2-7 | TRBV4-2 | - | CASSHDNTIRGSYEQYF | TGTGCCAGCAGCCATGATAACACTATCAGAGGTTCCTACGAGCAGTACTTC
- | TRBJ2-7 | TRBV27 | TRBD1 | CASSLGRQGRLYEQYF | TGTGCCAGCAGTTTGGGGCGACAGGGAAGACTATACGAGCAGTACTTC
few | TRBJ1-1 | TRBV7-9 | - | CASSLGGAVAEAFF | TGTGCCAGCAGCTTAGGGGGCGCCGTCGCTGAAGCTTTCTTT
- | TRBJ2-1 | TRBV6-1 | TRBD2 | CASSVTGAIAGGSYNEQFF | TGTGCCAGCAGTGTGACAGGGGCTATAGCGGGAGGGTCTTACAATGAGCAGTTCTTC
few | TRBJ2-3 | TRBV29-1 | - | CSVEDRGTDTQYF | TGCAGCGTTGAAGATCGGGGCACAGATACGCAGTATTTT
- | TRBJ2-2 | TRBV9 | TRBD2 | CASSPRGPGLAGGTTGELFF | TGTGCCAGCAGCCCCAGAGGACCCGGACTAGCGGGAGGGACCACCGGGGAGCTGTTTTTT
- | TRBJ2-7 | TRBV6-5 | - | CASSYSFLGTYEQYF | TGTGCCAGCAGTTACTCGTTTCTGGGTACCTACGAGCAGTACTTC
- | TRBJ2-5 | TRBV29-1 | - | CSVVLQETQYF | TGCAGCGTTGTCCTCCAAGAGACCCAGTACTTC
- | TRBJ2-7 | TRBV6-5 | TRBD2 | CASSYGGGGEQYF | TGTGCCAGCAGTTACGGTGGGGGAGGGGAGCAGTACTTC
- | TRBJ2-3 | TRBV18 | - | CASSQGNTDTQYF | TGTGCCAGCTCACAGGGTAACACAGATACGCAGTATTTT
- | TRBJ2-7 | TRBV5-4 | - | CASSSRQNPYEQYF | TGTGCCAGCAGCTCCCGACAGAACCCCTACGAGCAGTACTTC
- | TRBJ2-4 | TRBV28 | TRBD2 | CASRLLAGGQYF | TGTGCCAGCAGATTACTAGCGGGAGGCCAGTACTTC
- | TRBJ2-3 | TRBV30 | TRBD2 | CAWSVGGVGPDTQYF | TGTGCCTGGAGTGTGGGAGGGGTAGGCCCAGATACGCAGTATTTT
- | TRBJ2-1 | TRBV27 | TRBD2 | CASSLLGLAGRSYNEQFF | TGTGCCAGCAGTTTACTGGGACTAGCGGGCCGCTCCTACAATGAGCAGTTCTTC
few | TRBJ2-7 | TRBV7-3 | - | CASSFAISYEQYF | TGTGCCAGCAGCTTTGCCATATCCTACGAGCAGTACTTC
- | TRBJ2-5 | TRBV27 | - | CASSFIAAEGQETQYF | TGTGCCAGCAGCTTTATAGCGGCAGAGGGCCAAGAGACCCAGTACTTC
- | TRBJ1-4 | TRBV5-4 | - | CASSRVGATQNEKLFF | TGTGCCAGCAGCCGAGTAGGGGCCACCCAAAATGAAAAACTGTTTTTT
- | TRBJ2-7 | TRBV6-5 | - | CASSYSILYEQYF | TGTGCCAGCAGTTACTCGATCCTTTACGAGCAGTACTTC
- | TRBJ1-1 | TRBV7-2 | TRBD1 | CASSPRGLNTEAFF | TGTGCCAGCAGCCCCAGGGGGCTGAACACTGAAGCTTTCTTT
- | TRBJ2-7 | TRBV5-1 | - | CASSLATGAVNEQYF | TGCGCCAGCAGCTTGGCCACGGGGGCTGTCAACGAGCAGTACTTC
- | TRBJ2-3 | TRBV4-2 | - | CASSQEGTQYF | TGTGCCAGCAGCCAAGAGGGGACGCAGTATTTT
- | TRBJ1-2 | TRBV14 | - | CASSHPGVDYTF | TGTGCCAGCAGCCATCCAGGGGTAGACTACACCTTC
- | TRBJ2-3 | TRBV5-1 | - | CASSLLRTDTQYF | TGCGCCAGCAGCCTCCTGCGCACAGATACGCAGTATTTT
few | TRBJ1-1 | TRBV7-9 | - | CASSFGQAEAFF | TGTGCCAGCAGTTTCGGGCAGGCTGAAGCTTTCTTT
- | TRBJ2-6 | TRBV10-3 | TRBD2 | CAISGLAGLSGANVLTF | TGTGCCATCAGTGGACTAGCGGGGCTCTCTGGGGCCAACGTCCTGACTTTC
- | TRBJ1-1 | TRBV6-4 | - | CASSATGNTEAFF | TGTGCCAGCAGTGCCACAGGGAACACTGAAGCTTTCTTT
few | TRBJ1-3 | TRBV6-6 | - | CASTTGGNTIYF | TGTGCCAGCACTACTGGGGGAAACACCATATATTTT
- | TRBJ2-3 | TRBV14 | TRBD2 | CASSSDFGGRAGDTQYF | TGTGCCAGCAGCTCCGACTTTGGCGGGAGGGCCGGAGATACGCAGTATTTT
- | TRBJ2-3 | TRBV2 | TRBD2 | CASRPGLASTDTQYF | TGTGCCAGCCGGCCGGGACTAGCTAGTACAGATACGCAGTATTTT
- | TRBJ2-2 | TRBV7-8 | TRBD2 | CASSPGLAGAFTGELFF | TGTGCCAGCAGCCCTGGACTAGCGGGCGCTTTCACCGGGGAGCTGTTTTTT